This T cell receptor beta chain comes out of a study of T cell responses to AZD1222 COVID-19 vaccine. Points from the study as a whole: Seropositive AZD1222 recipients at baseline numbered only six or seven.

To note about this clone: Its antigen is not identified.

Germline lookup yields CDR1 SNHLY and CDR2 FYNNEI. This CDR3 is 14 amino acids long. Trimming removed 8 bases at V and 3 bases at J, with 16 bases between. Sequencing was performed with immunoSEQ multiplex PCR; in TCRdb, only in-frame clones are kept and a portion is missing. Found here are about 120,000 clones, 88% of them singletons; the top ten hold under 20%. This TCR derives from an adult in good health. Source: peripheral blood, taken on day 0 of MenACWY control vaccination. The V call is TRBV2, the J call TRBJ1-1; weak D call: TRBD1 (5 bases). Written as DNA, the CDR3 is TGTGCCAGCGACGGCAAAGGACAAGACACTGAAGCTTTCTTT. Its translation is CASDGKGQDTEAFF. Full variable domain (remainder filled in from reference TRBV2 and TRBJ1-1): EPEVTQTPSHQVTQMGQEVILRCVPISNHLYFYWYRQILGQKVEFLVSFYNNEISEKSEIFDDQFSVERPDGSNFTLKIRSTKLEDSAMYFCASDGKGQDTEAFFGQGTRLTVV.